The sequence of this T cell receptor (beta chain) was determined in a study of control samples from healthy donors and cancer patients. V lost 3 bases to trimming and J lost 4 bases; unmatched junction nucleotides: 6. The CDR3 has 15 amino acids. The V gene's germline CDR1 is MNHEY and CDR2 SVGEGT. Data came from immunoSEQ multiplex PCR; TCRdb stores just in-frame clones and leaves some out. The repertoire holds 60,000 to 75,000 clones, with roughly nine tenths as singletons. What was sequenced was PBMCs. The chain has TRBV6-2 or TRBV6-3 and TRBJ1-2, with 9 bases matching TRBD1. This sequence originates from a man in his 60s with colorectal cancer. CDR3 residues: CASSYGQGYGYGYTF. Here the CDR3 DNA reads TGTGCCAGCAGTTATGGACAGGGGTACGGCTATGGCTACACCTTC.